This T cell receptor beta chain appears in the sequencing data of a study of blood T cell repertoires in COVID-19. Libraries were prepared by immunoSEQ multiplex PCR; TCRdb keeps only in-frame clonotypes and omits some of them. The sample lists around 78,000 clones; roughly 91% were seen once. Individuals aged about 18 to 89 years were recruited from 24 US areas. Sequencing input: PBMCs or T cells enriched from blood (not recorded which). This clonotype originated in a woman in her forties or fifties with acute COVID-19.

The CDR3 DNA reads as TGTGCCAGCAGTTACTCTGGAGGGCCAGGGGAGACCCAGTACTTC. This codes for CASSYSGGPGETQYF. The chain has TRBV6-5 and TRBJ2-5; D might be TRBD2 (6 bases). Trimming cost V 0 bases and J 5 bases, with 13 bases left between them. The V gene's germline CDR1 is MNHEY and CDR2 SVGAGI. The CDR3 length is 15 residues.